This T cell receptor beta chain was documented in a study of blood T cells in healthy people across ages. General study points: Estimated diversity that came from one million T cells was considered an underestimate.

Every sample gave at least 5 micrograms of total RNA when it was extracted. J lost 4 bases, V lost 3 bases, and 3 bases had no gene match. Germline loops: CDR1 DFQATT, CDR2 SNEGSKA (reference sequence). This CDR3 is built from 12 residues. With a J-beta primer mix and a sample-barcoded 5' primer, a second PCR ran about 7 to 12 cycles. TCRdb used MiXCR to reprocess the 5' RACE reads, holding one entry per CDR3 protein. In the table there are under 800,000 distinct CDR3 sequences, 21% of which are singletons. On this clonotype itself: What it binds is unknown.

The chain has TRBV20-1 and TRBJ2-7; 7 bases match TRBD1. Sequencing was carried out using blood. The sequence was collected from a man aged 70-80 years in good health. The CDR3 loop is CSARGQLYEQYF. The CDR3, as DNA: TGCAGTGCTAGGGGACAGCTATACGAGCAGTACTTC.